A single T cell receptor (beta chain) is shown here with its context. This clonotype was seen repeatedly, ten times or more. What antigen it recognizes has not been identified. Base qualities are not recorded, but no much larger clone differs from it by a single base. Amplification of TCR beta CDR3 regions was carried out from RNA transcripts. The TCR CDR3 was subjected to a first round of RT-PCR using the HTBI primer set and the Qiagen OneStep RT-PCR kit. A second multiplex PCR round built the libraries, followed by size selection and purification. Libraries were sequenced paired-end with 100 bp reads on an Illumina HiSeq2000. Regarding the original processing steps: SOAPnuke was used to process the raw data, throwing out any read that contained adapters or uncalled bases, had a mean Phred below 15, or lacked an exact constant-primer or identifier match. COPE v1.2.5 was used to merge high-quality paired reads, and clonotypes were defined as unique nucleotide sequences. MiTCR v1.1 was used to align clonotypes to the IMGT TRBV, TRBD and TRBJ reference segments. The analysis was restricted to V-J combinations with a frequency above 0.0001, which together covered 99.2% of the repertoires. A TCS score was defined as the ratio of F50 (clonal expansion) to E x V (chaos), with BLOSUM62-based TCRdist applied between CDR3 peptides within each V-J. Welch's t-statistics and random forest reduced around 520 V-J features to some 14, which were used in a naive Bayes classifier (R e1071). Through fastp at Q25 and MiXCR, TCRdb rebuilt clones from the public reads, retaining in-frame beta chains. Here each entry gathers all rows of one CDR3 protein and keeps the most common genes and DNA. TCRdb's processing, not the study's, gives the V and J calls here. For this sample the table gives a few hundred thousand distinct CDR3 sequences, of which roughly 13% were detected only once. Roughly 33% of the sample belongs to the ten largest clones.

Ophthalmopathy patients had moderately to severely active disease, Clinical Activity Score of at least 3, NOSPECS grade of at least 4, and duration under 3 months. Any patient with an uncontrolled infection, another autoimmune disease, pregnancy or lactation was excluded. Diagnoses relied on clinical symptoms, serum thyroxine and TRAb, thyroid ultrasound and orbital computed tomography. PBMCs were separated from roughly 10 ml of fresh peripheral blood using Ficoll-Paque density gradient centrifugation. Total RNA was extracted with Trizol reagent, and quality was checked on an Agilent 2100 Bioanalyzer. The CDR3 has 18 amino acids, counting the end cysteine and phenylalanine. CDR3 DNA is the only sequence kept; it has 54 bases, read in frame from the first base. Ends trimmed: V by 0 bases, J by 1 base; bases unmatched to a gene: 12. The germline V gene (reference sequence) supplies CDR1 DFQATT and CDR2 SNEGSKA.

The data stem from a study of T cells in Graves' hyperthyroidism and ophthalmopathy (dated by TCRdb to about 2019). For context, the study as a whole: Peripheral blood samples were taken at the time of initial diagnosis, prior to any treatment. To identify distinguishing TCR V-J signatures, a discovery cohort of some 99 patients was used, comprising 40 to 45 with Graves' ophthalmopathy and some 57 with stable Graves' hyperthyroidism. Whether ophthalmopathy could be predicted prospectively was tested in an independent validation cohort made up of approximately 19 hyperthyroidism patients plus 17 patients who later progressed to ophthalmopathy. The 100 or so discovery patients were divided at random into training and test sets in a 7:3 ratio. The study also compared thyroid tissue and blood T-cell repertoires from about six Graves' hyperthyroidism patients. Once sampling was done, hyperthyroidism patients were given methimazole at a starting dose of 30 mg daily, whereas ophthalmopathy patients were given high-dose intravenous methylprednisolone. The paper reports TCR Vbeta CDR3 sequencing of some 140 peripheral blood samples: approximately 43 ophthalmopathy, around 80 hyperthyroidism and approximately 17 progressor patients. What the research found in general, with its limitations: A model built on a 13 V-J signature distinguished ophthalmopathy from stable hyperthyroidism, reaching roughly 88% sensitivity and 81.08% specificity in cross-validation and 80%/75% in testing. Most expanded thyroid clonotypes (frequency above 0.001) were also detected in blood, suggesting blood repertoires may reflect thyroid immune responses. No statistical method was used to fix the sample size in advance, and group allocation was not hidden from the investigators. During validation, the model predicted progression to ophthalmopathy a median of around 7 months ahead of onset, with 60% to 71% sensitivity and 72.22% specificity.

The rearrangement combines TRBV20-1 with TRBJ2-5; 9 bases in the junction line up with TRBD2. Sequenced: blood. The sequence came from a woman aged 40 to 50 with Graves' ophthalmopathy. The sequenced DNA: TGCAGTGCTAGAGATGGTCTTATGAGCGGGAGGCCCCAAGAGACCCAGTACTTC. This encodes CSARDGLMSGRPQETQYF.